This TCR beta chain was recorded in a study of CD8+ T cells in alopecia areata. The overall study: At a dose of 5 to 10 mg twice daily, oral tofacitinib was given to treated patients.

V gave up 0 bases and J gave up 6 bases, with 8 bases separating them. The CDR3 consists of 13 residues. From germline, CDR1 is MNHEY and CDR2 SVGAGI. The sequencing template was cDNA reverse transcribed from extracted RNA. This table comes from immunoSEQ multiplex PCR, and its TCRdb copy is limited to in-frame clones, with some not included. The data hold about 200,000 clones, with around 62% observed a single time. Points on this clone: Its antigen is not identified.

Alopecia areata patients gave lesional scalp punch biopsies and peripheral blood samples. Sorting from PBMCs produced CD4+ and CD8+ T cells. Study findings and constraints: Normal scalp showed lower clonality than lesional scalp, especially alopecia totalis/universalis.

This sequence originates from a human donor with alopecia areata. Sequencing was performed on CD4+ T cells sorted from blood, taken at week 0. The chain employs TRBV6-5 and TRBJ1-2; no clear D. The CDR3 here is CASSYSIGNGYTF. The DNA of the CDR3 is TGTGCCAGCAGTTACTCGATCGGGAATGGCTACACCTTC.